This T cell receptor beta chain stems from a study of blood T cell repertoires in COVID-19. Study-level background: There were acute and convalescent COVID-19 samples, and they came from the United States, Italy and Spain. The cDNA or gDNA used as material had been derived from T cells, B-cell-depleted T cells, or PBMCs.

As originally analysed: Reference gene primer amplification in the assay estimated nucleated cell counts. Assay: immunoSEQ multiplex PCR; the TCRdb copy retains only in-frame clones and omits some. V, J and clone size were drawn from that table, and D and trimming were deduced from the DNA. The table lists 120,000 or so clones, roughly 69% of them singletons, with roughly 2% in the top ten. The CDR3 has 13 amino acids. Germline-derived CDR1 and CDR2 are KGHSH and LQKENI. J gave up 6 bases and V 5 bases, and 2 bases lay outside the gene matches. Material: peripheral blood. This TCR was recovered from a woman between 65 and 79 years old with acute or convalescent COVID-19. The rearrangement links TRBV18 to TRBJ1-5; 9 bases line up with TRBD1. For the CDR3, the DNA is TGTGCCAGCTCAACAGGGGGCCTTCAGCCCCAGCATTTT. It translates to CASSTGGLQPQHF.